Listed below are T cell receptor beta chains from one sample, sequenced in a study of blood T cells in healthy people across ages. TCRdb processed the 5' RACE reads anew with MiXCR; each CDR3 protein has one entry. The repertoire consists of roughly 1,500,000 distinct CDR3 sequences, with roughly 30% occurring once and the leading ten covering about 11%. Sample: blood. The source is a woman aged 30 to 39 in good health. CDR3s include the opening cysteine and the closing phenylalanine or tryptophan. The order of the fields is CDR3 DNA, CDR3 protein, CDR3 length, J gene, clone size, D gene, V gene. A D gene is named only where the DNA matches it firmly. Clone size is given for some rows only: seen once, a few or many times, or a class if the clone is expanded.

cdr3_nt: TGTGCCAGCAGTTACGGACTAGCGGGAGCCCAAGAGACCCAGTACTTC; cdr3_aa: CASSYGLAGAQETQYF; cdr3_length: 16; j_call: TRBJ2-5; clone_size: many; d_call: TRBD2; v_call: TRBV6-2/TRBV6-3
cdr3_nt: TGCGCCAGCAGCCAAAACGGACTAGCGGGAGAGACCCAGTACTTC; cdr3_aa: CASSQNGLAGETQYF; cdr3_length: 15; j_call: TRBJ2-5; clone_size: many; d_call: TRBD2; v_call: TRBV4-1
cdr3_nt: TGTGCCAGCAGCTCAGGGGACAGGGTCAGTGATACGCAGTATTTT; cdr3_aa: CASSSGDRVSDTQYF; cdr3_length: 15; j_call: TRBJ2-3; clone_size: few; d_call: TRBD1; v_call: TRBV7-2
cdr3_nt: TGTGCCAGCAGCCTAAGATTAGGGACAGCTACCGGGACCCAGTACTTC; cdr3_aa: CASSLRLGTATGTQYF; cdr3_length: 16; j_call: TRBJ2-5; clone_size: NA; d_call: TRBD1; v_call: TRBV7-2
cdr3_nt: TGTGCCAGCAGCCCTCGACCGCGGGACCAAATTATGAATGAGCAGTTCTTC; cdr3_aa: CASSPRPRDQIMNEQFF; cdr3_length: 17; j_call: TRBJ2-1; clone_size: NA; d_call: NA; v_call: TRBV7-9
cdr3_nt: TGTGCCAGCAGATGGGCTGCTGGGGCCAACGTCCTGACTTTC; cdr3_aa: CASRWAAGANVLTF; cdr3_length: 14; j_call: TRBJ2-6; clone_size: NA; d_call: NA; v_call: TRBV27
cdr3_nt: TGTGCCAGCAGCGTAGCGGCGGGGGGGTACAATGAGCAGTTCTTC; cdr3_aa: CASSVAAGGYNEQFF; cdr3_length: 15; j_call: TRBJ2-1; clone_size: NA; d_call: TRBD2; v_call: TRBV9
cdr3_nt: TGTGCCAGCAGCCCGAAGGTCGGACTAGCGGGGGGCTACGAGCAGTACTTC; cdr3_aa: CASSPKVGLAGGYEQYF; cdr3_length: 17; j_call: TRBJ2-7; clone_size: few; d_call: TRBD2; v_call: TRBV7-8
cdr3_nt: TGTGCCAGCAGCCGCGGAACGTCACAGGGTTATATCTATGGCTACACCTTC; cdr3_aa: CASSRGTSQGYIYGYTF; cdr3_length: 17; j_call: TRBJ1-2; clone_size: few; d_call: NA; v_call: TRBV7-2
cdr3_nt: TGCAGTGCTAGCAAGTCCGGACAAGAGACCCAGTACTTC; cdr3_aa: CSASKSGQETQYF; cdr3_length: 13; j_call: TRBJ2-5; clone_size: few; d_call: NA; v_call: TRBV20-1
cdr3_nt: TGTGCCAGCAGCCGGGCGGGGCCGTTTCCACCCCTCCACTTT; cdr3_aa: CASSRAGPFPPLHF; cdr3_length: 14; j_call: TRBJ1-6; clone_size: many; d_call: NA; v_call: TRBV7-9
cdr3_nt: TGTGCCAGCAGTCCCTCCCCGTCTGGTGAGCAGTTCTTC; cdr3_aa: CASSPSPSGEQFF; cdr3_length: 13; j_call: TRBJ2-1; clone_size: NA; d_call: NA; v_call: TRBV12-3/TRBV12-4
cdr3_nt: TGTGCCTGGAGTCAAACGGGTCGGGGTATGAACACTGAAGCTTTCTTT; cdr3_aa: CAWSQTGRGMNTEAFF; cdr3_length: 16; j_call: TRBJ1-1; clone_size: NA; d_call: NA; v_call: TRBV30
cdr3_nt: TGCAGTGCTTATGCTTCGGGGAGAAGGGAGACCCAGTACTTC; cdr3_aa: CSAYASGRRETQYF; cdr3_length: 14; j_call: TRBJ2-5; clone_size: few; d_call: NA; v_call: TRBV20-1
cdr3_nt: TGTGCCAGCAGTTACTCGAGGGACAGCGGTCCTTACGAGCAGTACTTC; cdr3_aa: CASSYSRDSGPYEQYF; cdr3_length: 16; j_call: TRBJ2-7; clone_size: NA; d_call: TRBD1; v_call: TRBV6-6
cdr3_nt: TGCGCCAGCAGACCAACAGGGCTGGGCAATCAGCCCCAGCATTTT; cdr3_aa: CASRPTGLGNQPQHF; cdr3_length: 15; j_call: TRBJ1-5; clone_size: NA; d_call: NA; v_call: TRBV5-1